What follows is one T cell receptor beta chain and its context. Its antigen remains unidentified. The sample is drawn from a study of shared clonotypes between healthy human individuals. Regarding the study as a whole: Clonotype sharing across donors was expected to vary with sequencing depth.

The data were produced by immunoSEQ multiplex PCR, yet TCRdb's version contains in-frame clones alone and is incomplete. The sample lists over 700,000 clones; approximately 77% were seen once. V was pared by 0 bases and J by 6 bases, with 12 bases between. The CDR3 is 15 amino acids. Germline V lookup: CDR1 SGHVS, CDR2 FQNEAQ. The sequencing input was memory CD4+ T cells sorted from blood. The subset was: CD45RA-negative fraction. V gene TRBV7-8 combines with J gene TRBJ2-1, with D possibly matching TRBD2 (7 bases). This receptor was identified in a woman aged 30 to 39 in good health. The CDR3, as DNA: TGTGCCAGCAGCTTAGCGCAAAGGGGGGGCAATGAGCAGTTCTTC. Its translation: CASSLAQRGGNEQFF.